The 22 T cell receptor beta chains presented below share a single source sample, sequenced in a study of stem cell transplantation in POMP-related autoinflammatory disease. Produced via immunoSEQ multiplex PCR; TCRdb's table is partial and in-frame only. The sample contains about 3,000 clones, more than 85% of which appear only once. The sequenced sample was CD4+ follicular helper T cells (Tfh) from PBMCs, obtained after stem cell transplantation. Receptors originate from a human patient with POMP-related autoinflammation and immune dysregulation (PRAID). Part of the T cells may come from the graft donor.

J is TRBJ2-5 and V is TRBV7-9, with D uncertain. Trimming stripped 2 bases from V and 4 bases from J, with 11 bases between. This CDR3 region has 14 residues. Germline assignment: CDR1 SEHNR and CDR2 FQNEAQ (reference sequence). CDR3 coding DNA: TGTGCCAGCAGCTTAACCCAATCGGTAGAGACCCAGTACTTC. Amino acid sequence: CASSLTQSVETQYF.

The chain couples TRBV6-1 to TRBJ2-7, with 12 bases matching TRBD2. The CDR3 is 16 amino acids. The V segment lost 3 bases and the J segment 7 bases; nucleotides outside the gene matches: 10. Germline-derived CDR1 and CDR2 are MNHNS and SASEGT. CDR3: CASSEILTSGSYEQYF. The CDR3 coding sequence is TGTGCCAGCAGTGAGATCTTGACTAGCGGGAGTTATGAGCAGTACTTC.

The genes are TRBV5-1 and TRBJ2-1; 7 bases align to TRBD2. The CDR3 is made up of 15 amino acids. J gave up 6 bases and V 5 bases, and 11 bases lay outside the gene matches. Germline CDR1 SGHRS, CDR2 YFSETQ. CDR3 in DNA: TGCGCCAGCAGAAAGAGCGGGGAGGCAGGCAATGAGCAGTTCTTC. It yields the protein CASRKSGEAGNEQFF.

The chain couples TRBV11-1 to TRBJ2-7; D is possibly TRBD1 (5 bases). CDR3 length equals 14 residues. CDR1 is SGHAT and CDR2 is FQDESV in the germline V gene (reference sequence). The V and J ends lost 1 base and 0 bases respectively, with 7 bases between them. The chain's CDR3 is CASSLGQSSYEQYF. CDR3 nucleotides: TGTGCCAGCAGCTTAGGACAGAGCTCCTACGAGCAGTACTTC.

V and J are TRBV4-1 and TRBJ2-7, with D possibly being TRBD1 (5 bases). The germline CDR1 and CDR2 sequences are MGHRA and YSYEKL. V was cut by 5 bases and J by 4 bases, with 12 bases left in between. CDR3 size: 13 residues. CDR3 bases: TGCGCCAGCAGCAAGGGGAAAGGGTACGAGCAGTACTTC. It is translated as CASSKGKGYEQYF.

The chain links TRBV3-1 (or the pseudogene TRBV3-2) to TRBJ2-7; D is perhaps TRBD1 (6 bases). Per the germline V gene, CDR1 is LGHDT and CDR2 is YNNKEL (reference sequence). This CDR3 has 17 residues. V was clipped by 1 base and J by 2 bases, with 18 bases between them. CDR3 sequence: CASSQAGQWTLTYEQYV. The CDR3 DNA follows: TGTGCCAGCAGCCAAGCTGGACAGTGGACGTTAACCTACGAGCAGTACGTC.

V gene TRBV18 combines with J gene TRBJ1-2, with a possible D match to TRBD1 (6 bases). Trimming cost V 2 bases and J 3 bases, with 10 bases left between them. Looked up from germline, CDR1 is KGHSH and CDR2 is LQKENI. The length of the CDR3 is 14 residues. In DNA, the CDR3 is TGTGCCAGCTCACCAAACAGGGAGGACTATGGCTACACCTTC. It codes for CASSPNREDYGYTF.

The chain carries TRBV29-1 and TRBJ2-3, with 7 positions matching TRBD2. This CDR3 contains 12 residues. Trimming took 7 bases from V and 2 from J; bases not matched to a gene: 3. From germline, CDR1 is SQVTM and CDR2 ANQGSEA. CDR3 loop: CSGRDYTDTQYF. In DNA form, the CDR3 reads TGCAGCGGGAGGGACTACACAGATACGCAGTATTTT.

For the CDR3, the DNA is TGTGCCAGCAGGAGGGACTCAGGGTTTCCTGGAAACACCATATATTTT. It translates to CASRRDSGFPGNTIYF. The V gene is TRBV28, the J gene TRBJ1-3; a possible D gene is TRBD1 (5 bases). Per the germline V gene, CDR1 is MDHEN and CDR2 is SYDVKM. This CDR3 comprises 16 residues. Trimming removed 6 bases from V and 2 bases from J, with 17 bases in between.

V and J are TRBV29-1 and TRBJ2-1, with a possible D match to TRBD2 (6 bases). Germline V gives CDR1 SQVTM, CDR2 ANQGSEA. This CDR3 comprises 13 residues. Trimming removed 7 bases at V and 4 bases at J, with 14 bases between. CDR3 DNA: TGCAGCGCGTTGGGGGAGGCTTACAATGAGCAGTTCTTC. It codes for CSALGEAYNEQFF.

The chain has TRBV4-1 and TRBJ2-3, with 7 bases aligning to TRBD2. The germline V gene has CDR1 MGHRA and CDR2 YSYEKL. Trimming took 4 bases from V and 4 from J; bases not matched to a gene: 5. This CDR3 comprises 14 residues. The CDR3 loop reads CASSPLGGADTQYF. CDR3 sequence (DNA): TGCGCCAGCAGCCCGCTGGGAGGGGCAGATACGCAGTATTTT.

The gene calls are TRBV3-1 (or the pseudogene TRBV3-2) and TRBJ2-1, with 14 nucleotides matching TRBD2. The J segment lost 12 bases and the V segment lost 5 bases, leaving 3 bases of the junction unmatched. Germline CDR1 and CDR2: LGHDT and YNNKEL (reference sequence). The CDR3 is 13 amino acids. The CDR3 is CASSYGLAGGQFF. Written as DNA, the CDR3 is TGTGCCAGCAGCTACGGACTAGCGGGGGGGCAGTTCTTC.

J is TRBJ2-1 and V is TRBV7-2, with TRBD1 as a possible D gene (6 bases). The V end was cut by 1 base, the J end by 9 bases, with 10 bases between. Germline-derived CDR1 and CDR2 are SGHTA and FQGNSA. CDR3 length: 13 amino acids. The CDR3 sequence is CASSLDRVIEQFF. As DNA, the CDR3 is TGTGCCAGCAGCTTAGACAGGGTTATTGAGCAGTTCTTC.

This clone was found once. The chain is built from TRBV9 and TRBJ2-2; 7 bases map to TRBD2. CDR3 length equals 15 residues. Germline CDR1 reads SGDLS; CDR2 reads YYNGEE. J was trimmed by 3 bases and V by 4 bases; bases with no gene match: 6. The CDR3 sequence is CASSKRDYHTGELFF. Here the CDR3 DNA reads TGTGCCAGCAGCAAACGGGACTACCACACCGGGGAGCTGTTTTTT.

This clone turned up a few times. The gene calls are TRBV28 and TRBJ1-5; no clear D. Looked up from germline, CDR1 is MDHEN and CDR2 is SYDVKM. V gave up 5 bases and J gave up 7 bases, with 12 bases separating them. The CDR3 sequence is 13 residues long. The CDR3 region has the DNA TGTGCCAGCAGTCCCCAGGTCCGGCAGCCCCAGCATTTT. Amino acid sequence: CASSPQVRQPQHF. The entire variable domain, with the rest obtained from reference TRBV28 and TRBJ1-5, is as follows: DVKVTQSSRYLVKRTGEKVFLECVQDMDHENMFWYRQDPGLGLRLIYFSYDVKMKEKGDIPEGYSVSREKKERFSLILESASTNQTSMYLCASSPQVRQPQHFGDGTRLSIL.

The chain carries TRBV5-1 and TRBJ1-1, with D possibly being TRBD1 (6 bases). The CDR3 is 16 amino acids. From germline, CDR1 is SGHRS and CDR2 YFSETQ. Trimming shortened V by 0 bases and J by 3 bases, and 15 bases separated the two germline ends. CDR3 coding DNA: TGCGCCAGCAGCTTGGGGCTCGGGGGCGCGGACACTGAAGCTTTCTTT. Translated, it gives CASSLGLGGADTEAFF.

V is TRBV7-2 and J is TRBJ2-3; unclear D gene. CDR3 length equals 14 residues. Looked up from germline, CDR1 is SGHTA and CDR2 is FQGNSA. V was shortened by 4 bases and J by 6 bases, with 14 bases between the two germline ends. The chain's CDR3 is CASSYSAMTDTQYF. In DNA form, the CDR3 reads TGTGCCAGCAGCTATTCAGCAATGACGGATACGCAGTATTTT.

The rearrangement links TRBV28 to TRBJ2-1, with 7 positions matching TRBD2. This CDR3 contains 18 residues. Trimming took 4 bases from V and 0 from J; bases not matched to a gene: 12. CDR1 and CDR2 (germline): MDHEN, SYDVKM. CDR3 sequence (DNA): TGTGCCAGCAGTTCCGTGGGATTGCGCGGGAGCTCCTACAATGAGCAGTTCTTC. Encoded protein: CASSSVGLRGSSYNEQFF.

The rearrangement joins TRBV20-1 to TRBJ1-1; TRBD1 is a possible D gene (5 bases). Germline V gives CDR1 DFQATT, CDR2 SNEGSKA (reference sequence). Trimming pared 8 bases from V and 4 bases from J, leaving 11 bases between. This CDR3 spans 11 amino acids. The CDR3 nucleotides are TGCAGTCCGGGGGACGGCACTGAAGCTTTCTTT. Translation gives CSPGDGTEAFF.

This clone was picked up a small number of times. The chain employs TRBV6-5 and TRBJ2-2; 10 bases line up with TRBD2. V shed 6 bases and J 4 bases; nucleotides not matched to a gene: 2. CDR1 and CDR2 (germline): MNHEY, SVGAGI. The CDR3 sequence is 14 residues long. The CDR3 region is CASRWTSGTGELFF. The CDR3 DNA is TGTGCCAGCAGATGGACTAGCGGCACCGGGGAGCTGTTTTTT.

The chain has TRBV6-5 and TRBJ1-3; TRBD1 is a possible D gene (5 bases). Germline loops: CDR1 MNHEY, CDR2 SVGAGI. Trimming took 6 bases from V and 6 from J, leaving 12 bases between them. The CDR3 contains 13 residues. CDR3 amino acids: CASSPPGANTIYF. The CDR3 coding sequence is TGTGCCAGCAGCCCCCCCGGGGCAAACACCATATATTTT.

The CDR3 nucleotides read TGCGCCAGCAGCTTTAGTATCGGTACAGCGAGCGAAGCTTTCTTT. This gives the protein CASSFSIGTASEAFF. J is TRBJ1-1 and V is TRBV5-1; D gene ambiguous. Between the trimmed V and J ends, which lost 2 bases and 8 bases, there was a span of 19 bases. The CDR3 is 15 residues long. Germline V gene data show CDR1 as SGHRS and CDR2 as YFSETQ.